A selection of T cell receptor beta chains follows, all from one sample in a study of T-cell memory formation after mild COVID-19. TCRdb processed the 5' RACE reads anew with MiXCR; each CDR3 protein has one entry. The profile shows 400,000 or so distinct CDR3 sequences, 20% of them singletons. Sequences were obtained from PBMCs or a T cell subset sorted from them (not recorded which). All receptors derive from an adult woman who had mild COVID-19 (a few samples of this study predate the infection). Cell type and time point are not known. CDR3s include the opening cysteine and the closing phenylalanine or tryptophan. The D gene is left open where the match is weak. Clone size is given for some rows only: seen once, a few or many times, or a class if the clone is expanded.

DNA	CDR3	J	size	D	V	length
TGTGCCACCAGCAGAGACCCCATGGGGGGCCCCACCTACGAGCAGTACTTC	CATSRDPMGGPTYEQYF	TRBJ2-7	NA	NA	TRBV15	17
TGTGCCAGCAGCCAAGATACGGGACGGCGGAACACTGAAGCTTTCTTT	CASSQDTGRRNTEAFF	TRBJ1-1	few	NA	TRBV4-2	16
TGCGCCAGCAGTCGGACCGGGACAGCACGTCCCCGACCCGACAATCAGCCCCAGCATTTT	CASSRTGTARPRPDNQPQHF	TRBJ1-5	NA	TRBD1	TRBV23-1	20
TGTGCCACCAGCAGAGATCAGGGTATCGTGGAGAATGGCTACACCTTC	CATSRDQGIVENGYTF	TRBJ1-2	NA	NA	TRBV15	16
TGTGCCAGCAGTTTAGGACTAGCGGAGGGCGGCAACGAGCAGTACTTC	CASSLGLAEGGNEQYF	TRBJ2-7	NA	TRBD2	TRBV12-3/TRBV12-4	16
TGCGCCAGCACACCAGAGCGGGGGGGATACAATGAGCAGTTCTTC	CASTPERGGYNEQFF	TRBJ2-1	few	TRBD2	TRBV5-1	15
TGTGCCAGCAGTCCCCGGGACTTAGCGTTATATGGCTACACCTTC	CASSPRDLALYGYTF	TRBJ1-2	NA	NA	TRBV6-6	15
TGTGCCAGTACCCGGGGGGGGCGGAACACCGGGGAGCTGTTTTTT	CASTRGGRNTGELFF	TRBJ2-2	NA	TRBD2	TRBV19	15
TGTGCCAGCAGCTTTCTATCCTCCGGGACTAGCGCCCGCTCCTACAATGAGCAGTTCTTC	CASSFLSSGTSARSYNEQFF	TRBJ2-1	NA	TRBD2	TRBV7-2	20
TGTGCCACCAGCAGAGATTCCGGTGAGCAGTTCTTC	CATSRDSGEQFF	TRBJ2-1	few	NA	TRBV15	12
TGTGCCACCACACAGGGGGCCGAAGAGACCCAGTACTTC	CATTQGAEETQYF	TRBJ2-5	NA	TRBD1	TRBV6-5	13
TGTGCCAGCAGTCTCCAGGATGGCGGAGATACGCAGTATTTT	CASSLQDGGDTQYF	TRBJ2-3	NA	NA	TRBV12-3/TRBV12-4	14
TGCGCCAGCAGCTTGGGAGGGTATAATGAAAAACTGTTTTTT	CASSLGGYNEKLFF	TRBJ1-4	NA	NA	TRBV5-1	14
TGCGCCAGCAGCCAAGACGGTGCAACTAATGAAAAACTGTTTTTT	CASSQDGATNEKLFF	TRBJ1-4	NA	NA	TRBV4-3	15
TGTGCCAGCAGCCGGGATAGCGGGGGGGCAACCAATGAGCAGTTCTTC	CASSRDSGGATNEQFF	TRBJ2-1	few	TRBD2	TRBV3-1	16
TGTGCCAGCAGTGAGAGGTTAGGTGTAAACACTGAAGCTTTCTTT	CASSERLGVNTEAFF	TRBJ1-1	few	NA	TRBV6-1	15
TGCGCCAGCAGCCAAGTATCGACAGGGGACGGAAACACCATATATTTT	CASSQVSTGDGNTIYF	TRBJ1-3	few	TRBD1	TRBV4-1	16
TGTGCCAGCAGCTTGGAACAAGGCGGCTACACCTTC	CASSLEQGGYTF	TRBJ1-2	NA	NA	TRBV5-4	12
TGTGCCAGCAGCCAAGGTGCTAGCGCGCAGTATTTT	CASSQGASAQYF	TRBJ2-3	NA	NA	TRBV3-1	12
TGTGCCAGCAGCTTCGGCGCCAGGGGCCCGAACACAGATACGCAGTATTTT	CASSFGARGPNTDTQYF	TRBJ2-3	NA	NA	TRBV7-9	17
TGTGCCAGCAGCCCGGTCCTAGGAAGCGTGGAGCAGTACTTC	CASSPVLGSVEQYF	TRBJ2-7	NA	NA	TRBV3-1	14
TGTGCCAGCAGCTCTGAACCCAGGGGCGGCTATGGCTACACCTTC	CASSSEPRGGYGYTF	TRBJ1-2	few	NA	TRBV7-2	15
TGTGCCAGCAGTGAAAGGGAGTTGGAGCCCCAGCATTTT	CASSERELEPQHF	TRBJ1-5	many	NA	TRBV6-1	13
TGTGCCAGCAGTCTGAGTTTTTGGACAGTCACCGGGGAGCTGTTTTTT	CASSLSFWTVTGELFF	TRBJ2-2	NA	NA	TRBV12-3/TRBV12-4	16
TGTGCCTGGAGTAAGGAGGGGTATTCACCCCTCCACTTT	CAWSKEGYSPLHF	TRBJ1-6	NA	NA	TRBV30	13
TGTGCCAGCAGAGGCCTCCCCCAACTGAACACTGAAGCTTTCTTT	CASRGLPQLNTEAFF	TRBJ1-1	few	NA	TRBV7-6	15
TGCGCCAGCAGCTTCCCTCGGAACACCGGGGAGCTGTTTTTT	CASSFPRNTGELFF	TRBJ2-2	few	NA	TRBV5-1	14
TGTGCCAGCAGCCGAAGGTTGGGGGCGTACAATGAGCAGTTCTTC	CASSRRLGAYNEQFF	TRBJ2-1	once	NA	TRBV7-2	15
TGTGCCAGCAGCTTAGCTAGCGGGGGCTCCTACGAGCAGTACTTC	CASSLASGGSYEQYF	TRBJ2-7	many	TRBD2	TRBV7-2	15
TGCAGTGCTAGAGAATCGGGCAGCCTACGTGTCACCGGGGAGCTGTTTTTT	CSARESGSLRVTGELFF	TRBJ2-2	NA	NA	TRBV20-1	17
TGTGCTAGCAGCCTAAACAGGGGCCATAATGAGCAGTTCTTC	CASSLNRGHNEQFF	TRBJ2-1	few	TRBD1	TRBV7-7	14
TGTGCCAGCAGCTTAGGCAGGGTATCCGGGGCCAACGTCCTGACTTTC	CASSLGRVSGANVLTF	TRBJ2-6	NA	NA	TRBV7-9	16
TGTGCCAGCAGCCAGCCGGGACTACCAAATGAGCAGTTCTTC	CASSQPGLPNEQFF	TRBJ2-1	few	TRBD2	TRBV7-9	14
TGTGCCACCAGCAGGGGAGGACAGCGAGAAAAACTGTTTTTT	CATSRGGQREKLFF	TRBJ1-4	few	NA	TRBV15	14
TGTGCCAGCAGTCGGGCAGGGGGCTTGCAACAGACCCAGTACTTC	CASSRAGGLQQTQYF	TRBJ2-5	NA	TRBD1	TRBV3-1	15
TGTGCCAGCAGCCAATGGGTGACAGGGGACTACGAGCAGTACTTC	CASSQWVTGDYEQYF	TRBJ2-7	NA	TRBD1	TRBV4-3	15
TGCGCCAGCAGCTTTAGGGACAGGGGGCAGAATGAGCAGTTCTTC	CASSFRDRGQNEQFF	TRBJ2-1	NA	TRBD1	TRBV5-1	15
TGCAGTGCTTTGCAGGGGCGGCCCACTAGCACAGATACGCAGTATTTT	CSALQGRPTSTDTQYF	TRBJ2-3	NA	NA	TRBV20-1	16
TGTGCCAGCAGTCCTAATCCCAGACGCTACACCTTC	CASSPNPRRYTF	TRBJ1-2	NA	NA	TRBV12-3/TRBV12-4	12
TGTGCCAGCAGTGGACATAGCAATCAGCCCCAGCATTTT	CASSGHSNQPQHF	TRBJ1-5	NA	NA	TRBV6-1	13
TGTGCCAGCAGCTTGGATGGGGGACCCGCGAACACCGGGGAGCTGTTTTTT	CASSLDGGPANTGELFF	TRBJ2-2	NA	NA	TRBV5-5	17
TGCAGCGTTGCCGGGACAGGGAGAGAGCAGTTCTTC	CSVAGTGREQFF	TRBJ2-1	NA	TRBD1	TRBV29-1	12
TGTGCCAGCAGTTACGGCGGCACCTCCTACGAGCAGTACTTC	CASSYGGTSYEQYF	TRBJ2-7	few	NA	TRBV6-5	14
TGTGCCAGCTCACGGAAGGACCCCTACAATGAGCAGTTCTTC	CASSRKDPYNEQFF	TRBJ2-1	few	NA	TRBV18	14
TGTGCCAGCACGGGGACTAGCTACACAGATACGCAGTATTTT	CASTGTSYTDTQYF	TRBJ2-3	few	TRBD2	TRBV6-5	14
TGTGCCAGCAGTTACGGGGGATCGGGGAGCAATCAGCCCCAGCATTTT	CASSYGGSGSNQPQHF	TRBJ1-5	NA	NA	TRBV6-5	16
TGTGCCAGCTCACCACCTTCTCAGGGTTCAACAGTTGGCTACACCTTC	CASSPPSQGSTVGYTF	TRBJ1-2	few	NA	TRBV18	16
TGTGCCAGCAGTTTAGCGCCGGGACAGCAAGAGACCCAGTACTTC	CASSLAPGQQETQYF	TRBJ2-5	NA	TRBD1	TRBV12-3/TRBV12-4	15
TGCAGCGCTACAGGGAGTTATCCTATGAACACTGAAGCTTTCTTT	CSATGSYPMNTEAFF	TRBJ1-1	NA	NA	TRBV29-1	15
TGTGCCAGCAGGACAGACGGGCAGCGGCAGAGCTCCTACAATGAGCAGTTCTTC	CASRTDGQRQSSYNEQFF	TRBJ2-1	few	NA	TRBV2	18
TGTGCCAGTCAGAATCGTTTAGGGAATGAGCAGTTCTTC	CASQNRLGNEQFF	TRBJ2-1	NA	NA	TRBV7-2	13